This T cell receptor (beta chain) was profiled in a study of blood T cell repertoires in COVID-19. Whole-study context: Collection of acute and convalescent COVID-19 samples took place in the United States, Italy and Spain.

This clone was picked up one time. Germline CDR1 and CDR2: SQVTM and ANQGSEA. With 5 bases removed from V and 3 bases from J, the gap between germline ends came to 16 bases. This CDR3 has 14 amino acids. In the authors' workflow: The authors estimated nucleated cell counts from reference gene primer amplification. The data were produced by immunoSEQ multiplex PCR, yet TCRdb's version contains in-frame clones alone and is incomplete. Clonal size and the V and J genes are those of that table, whereas D and trimming came from the DNA. This sample yields over 20,000 clones, of which about 86% are seen a single time; under 20% belongs to the top ten.

Sequencing input: peripheral blood. The sequence was collected from a man in his 70s with acute or convalescent COVID-19. This chain connects TRBV29-1 to TRBJ1-1; weak D call: TRBD1 (5 bases). The CDR3 protein is CSVQREGWDTEAFF. DNA of the CDR3: TGCAGCGTTCAAAGGGAGGGGTGGGACACTGAAGCTTTCTTT.